This passage covers 7 T cell receptor beta chains from one sample sequenced in a study of cytomegalovirus exposure and HLA in healthy donors. Primers for the PCR totalled 60 Vbeta and 13 Jbeta. The assay was immunoSEQ multiplex PCR, and TCRdb's table has in-frame clones only and misses some. This table holds about 120,000 clones, under 90% found once. Sequences were obtained from PBMCs. All receptors come from a female donor in good health and CMV-seropositive.

About this clone: Compared with germline, one end of the junction differs, possibly owing to a read error. The V and J genes are TRBV7-9 and TRBJ2-3; TRBD1 might be the D (6 bases). The length of the CDR3 is 12 residues. CDR1 is SEHNR and CDR2 is FQNEAQ in the germline V gene (reference sequence). As DNA, the CDR3 is TGTTCCAGCACCCGGACAGAATATACGCAGTATTTT. This codes for CSSTRTEYTQYF.

This clone was detected only a few times. The J gene is TRBJ1-2, the V gene TRBV19; weak D call: TRBD1 (5 bases). CDR1 and CDR2 (germline): LNHDA, SQIVND (reference sequence). V was cut by 3 bases and J by 4 bases, with 9 bases left in between. The CDR3 spans 13 residues. CDR3 region: CASSMGQTYGYTF. In DNA, the CDR3 is TGTGCCAGTAGTATGGGGCAGACCTATGGCTACACCTTC.

This clone was seen once. The V call is TRBV6-5, the J call TRBJ1-1, with 7 bases that match TRBD1. Germline trimming cut 5 bases from V and 6 bases from J; bases unmatched to any gene: 9. Germline V CDR1 and CDR2: MNHEY, SVGAGI. The CDR3 runs to 14 residues. CDR3 nucleotides: TGTGCCAGCAGTACCGACAGGGTGATCGCTGAAGCTTTCTTT. It is translated as CASSTDRVIAEAFF.

The V gene is TRBV29-1, the J gene TRBJ2-5, with D perhaps TRBD1 (6 bases). The V gene lost 5 bases and the J gene lost 5 bases, with 15 bases spanning the gap. CDR1 SQVTM and CDR2 ANQGSEA come from the germline V gene. CDR3 length: 13 residues. The CDR3 is CSVLTGLGETQYF. CDR3 DNA: TGCAGCGTTCTAACAGGGTTGGGTGAGACCCAGTACTTC.

The rearrangement links TRBV9 to TRBJ2-4; D unresolved. The CDR3 runs 15 residues. V was pared by 0 bases and J by 0 bases, with 7 bases between. Germline lookup yields CDR1 SGDLS and CDR2 YYNGEE. The CDR3 loop is CASSVGSIAKNIQYF. The CDR3 nucleotides are TGTGCCAGCAGCGTAGGTTCTATAGCCAAAAACATTCAGTACTTC.

V usage is TRBV4-3 and J usage is TRBJ1-5; D gene unclear. Per the germline V gene, CDR1 is LGHNA and CDR2 is YSLEER. V dropped 3 bases and J dropped 7 bases, with 13 bases sitting between them. This CDR3 region has 14 residues. The CDR3, as DNA: TGCGCCAGCAGCCATCTATTGAGGGAGCAGCCCCAGCATTTT. It translates to CASSHLLREQPQHF.

The chain has TRBV14 and TRBJ1-3; D gene uncertain. The CDR3 extends over 16 amino acids. Trimming took 0 bases from V and 3 from J, leaving 12 bases between them. Germline V gene sequence: CDR1 SGHDN, CDR2 FVKESK. CDR3 protein: CASSQDILTVGNTIYF. The CDR3 region has the DNA TGTGCCAGCAGCCAAGATATCCTAACGGTTGGAAACACCATATATTTT.